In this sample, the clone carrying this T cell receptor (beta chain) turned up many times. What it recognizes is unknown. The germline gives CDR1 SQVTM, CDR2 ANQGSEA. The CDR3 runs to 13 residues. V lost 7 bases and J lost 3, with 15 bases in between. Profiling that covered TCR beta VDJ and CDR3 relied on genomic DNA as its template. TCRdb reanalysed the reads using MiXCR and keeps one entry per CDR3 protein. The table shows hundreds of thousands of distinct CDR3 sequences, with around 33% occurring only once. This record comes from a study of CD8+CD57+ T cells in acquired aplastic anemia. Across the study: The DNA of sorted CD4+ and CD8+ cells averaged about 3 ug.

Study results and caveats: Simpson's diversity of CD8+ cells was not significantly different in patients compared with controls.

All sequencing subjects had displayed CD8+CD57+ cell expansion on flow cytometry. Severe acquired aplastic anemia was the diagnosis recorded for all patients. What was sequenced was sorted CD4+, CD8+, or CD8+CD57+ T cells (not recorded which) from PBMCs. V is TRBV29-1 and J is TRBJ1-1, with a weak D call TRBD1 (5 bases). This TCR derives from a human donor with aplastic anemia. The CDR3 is CSASTERDTEAFF. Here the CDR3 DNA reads TGCAGCGCATCGACAGAGCGAGACACTGAAGCTTTCTTT.